This note documents a single TCR beta chain sequence. Germline assignment: CDR1 LGHDT and CDR2 YNNKEL (reference sequence). Trimming removed 0 bases at V and 10 bases at J, with 3 bases between. The length of the CDR3 is 10 residues. Generated by immunoSEQ multiplex PCR, the TCRdb table keeps only in-frame clones and is missing some. The data show some 190,000 clones, with nearly 95% seen just once and 1.5% to 2.5% held by the top ten. The source of the sample is a study of T cell responses to AZD1222 COVID-19 vaccine. Source: peripheral blood, taken 28 days after the second AZD1222 dose. The V and J genes are TRBV3-1 (or the pseudogene TRBV3-2) and TRBJ1-2; no definite D call. This TCR came from an adult who received the AZD1222 COVID-19 vaccine. The CDR3 DNA reads as TGTGCCAGCAGCCAAGATGCCTACACCTTC. It yields the protein CASSQDAYTF.